Below are 5 T cell receptor beta chains sequenced from a single sample in a study of T cell responses to AZD1222 COVID-19 vaccine. Repertoires were generated with immunoSEQ multiplex PCR, while TCRdb's copy carries only in-frame clones and drops some. The sample lists around 78,000 clones; 90% were seen once. Material: peripheral blood, obtained 28 days after the second AZD1222 dose. These receptor sequences come from an adult who received the AZD1222 COVID-19 vaccine.

The chain recombines TRBV10-3 with TRBJ2-7, with D possibly matching TRBD1 (6 bases). Trimming took off 10 bases at V and 3 bases at J, with 13 bases between the two ends. CDR1 and CDR2 (germline): ENHRY, SYGVKD. The CDR3 is 12 residues long. The CDR3 is CATEDSLYEQYF. CDR3 nucleotide sequence: TGTGCCACCGAGGACAGCCTCTACGAGCAGTACTTC.

J is TRBJ1-1 and V is TRBV2; weak D call: TRBD1 (5 bases). There are 13 residues in the CDR3. V lost 6 bases and J 1 base, leaving 9 bases between the germline ends. The V gene's germline CDR1 is SNHLY and CDR2 FYNNEI. CDR3 in DNA: TGTGCCAGCAGCGAGACAGAGAACACTGAAGCTTTCTTT. Its protein product is CASSETENTEAFF.

The rearrangement joins TRBV19 to TRBJ1-2, with 8 nucleotides matching TRBD1. The J segment lost 2 bases and the V segment lost 5 bases, leaving 4 bases of the junction unmatched. Germline lookup yields CDR1 LNHDA and CDR2 SQIVND (reference sequence). CDR3 size: 14 residues. The CDR3 DNA reads as TGTGCCAGTAGTGGCAGGGGGCTGAACTATGGCTACACCTTC. Residues: CASSGRGLNYGYTF.

As concerns this clone: Other DNA sequences in this specimen translate into the identical CDR3. This chain joins TRBV5-1 and TRBJ2-7; D is ambiguous. The CDR3 extends over 14 amino acids. Trimming pared 0 bases from V and 3 bases from J, leaving 10 bases between. Germline CDR1 SGHRS, CDR2 YFSETQ. CDR3 bases: TGCGCCAGCAGCTTGGGATCGGGTCTCTACGAGCAGTACTTC. Amino acids: CASSLGSGLYEQYF.

The rearrangement uses TRBV28 and TRBJ1-1, with TRBD1 matching over 8 bases. Per the germline V gene, CDR1 is MDHEN and CDR2 is SYDVKM. The CDR3 totals 14 residues. V shed 4 bases, J shed 5 bases, and the junction held 6 bases outside the gene matches. For the CDR3, the DNA is TGTGCCAGCAGTTCCAGGGGGCGTCGTACTGAAGCTTTCTTT. Its translation is CASSSRGRRTEAFF.